A selection of T cell receptor beta chains follows, all from one sample in a study of T cell responses to AZD1222 COVID-19 vaccine. The data were produced by immunoSEQ multiplex PCR, yet TCRdb's version contains in-frame clones alone and is incomplete. The sample shows over 35,000 clones, around three quarters of them seen only once. The sequences come from peripheral blood, collected 28 days after the second dose of the MenACWY control vaccine. These TCRs come from an adult who received the MenACWY meningococcal vaccine as a control. Each CDR3 is given with its conserved first and last residue. The D gene is left open where the match is weak. Clone size is given for some rows only: seen once, a few or many times, or a class if the clone is expanded.

J	V	D	size	CDR3	DNA
TRBJ1-4	TRBV6-5	TRBD1	-	CASSNRGLDEKLFF	TGTGCCAGCAGTAACAGGGGTCTGGATGAAAAACTGTTTTTT
TRBJ1-6	TRBV6-5	TRBD1	-	CASSPGQDNSPLHF	TGTGCCAGCAGTCCGGGACAGGATAATTCACCCCTCCACTTT
TRBJ1-2	TRBV28	-	-	CASSFAWGYTF	TGTGCCAGCAGTTTCGCTTGGGGCTACACCTTC
TRBJ1-4	TRBV5-6	-	few	CASSLGIQHGKLFF	TGTGCCAGCAGCCTCGGGATACAACACGGAAAACTGTTTTTT
TRBJ1-5	TRBV2	-	few	CASSGSVNQPQHF	TGTGCCAGCAGTGGGTCAGTCAATCAGCCCCAGCATTTT
TRBJ1-4	TRBV11-2	-	-	CASSRLLDSVNEKLFF	TGTGCCAGCAGTCGTCTCCTGGACAGTGTAAATGAAAAACTGTTTTTT
TRBJ2-3	TRBV15	TRBD2	-	CATSREAGLAGTDTQYF	TGTGCCACCAGCAGAGAAGCGGGACTAGCGGGCACAGATACGCAGTATTTT
TRBJ2-1	TRBV3-1/TRBV3-2	-	-	CASSQPTGISSYNEQFF	TGTGCCAGCAGCCAACCCACAGGGATCAGCTCCTACAATGAGCAGTTCTTC
TRBJ1-5	TRBV9	TRBD1	medium-sized	CASSAGGDSRNQPQHF	TGTGCCAGCAGCGCTGGGGGGGACAGTCGCAATCAGCCCCAGCATTTT
TRBJ1-2	TRBV29-1	-	-	CSVDRASSYTF	TGCAGCGTTGATAGGGCCAGCAGCTACACCTTC
TRBJ2-1	TRBV25-1	TRBD1	-	CATSGGIYEQFF	TGTGCCACCTCAGGGGGAATTTATGAGCAGTTCTTC
TRBJ2-5	TRBV5-1	-	-	CASQKWASSRETQYF	TGCGCCAGCCAGAAATGGGCCTCCTCACGAGAGACCCAGTACTTC
TRBJ1-3	TRBV30	TRBD1	-	CAWSQGGTASGNTIYF	TGTGCCTGGAGTCAAGGGGGCACGGCCTCTGGAAACACCATATATTTT
TRBJ1-2	TRBV5-6	-	-	CASSLGDAPPPGYTF	TGTGCCAGCAGCTTGGGTGACGCCCCCCCTCCCGGCTACACCTTC
TRBJ2-5	TRBV10-1	-	-	CASSPGGETQYF	TGCGCCAGCAGTCCCGGCGGGGAGACCCAGTACTTC
TRBJ2-4	TRBV2	-	-	CASTLAKNIQYF	TGTGCCAGCACTCTAGCCAAAAACATTCAGTACTTC
TRBJ2-2	TRBV5-4	TRBD2	-	CASSFGLEVTGELFF	TGTGCCAGCAGCTTTGGACTAGAGGTCACCGGGGAGCTGTTTTTT
TRBJ2-5	TRBV7-9	-	-	CASSKQGVETQYF	TGTGCCAGCAGTAAACAGGGAGTTGAGACCCAGTACTTC
TRBJ1-5	TRBV15	TRBD1	-	CATSRGTGRNQPQHF	TGTGCCACCAGCAGAGGGACAGGGCGGAATCAGCCCCAGCATTTT
TRBJ2-7	TRBV14	-	-	CASSQDVGYGSEQYF	TGTGCCAGCAGCCAAGATGTGGGGTACGGTTCCGAGCAGTACTTC
TRBJ1-2	TRBV5-6	-	-	CASSLFARELRRDYGYTF	TGTGCCAGCAGCTTGTTCGCCAGGGAATTGAGGAGGGACTATGGCTACACCTTC
TRBJ1-2	TRBV6-5	-	-	CASSWGADYGYTF	TGTGCCAGCAGTTGGGGGGCCGACTATGGCTACACCTTC
TRBJ2-7	TRBV6-5	-	-	CASSYELTREQYF	TGTGCCAGCAGTTACGAACTAACACGAGAGCAGTACTTC
TRBJ2-1	TRBV5-1	TRBD2	once	CASSPKSSGRDFNEQFF	TGCGCCAGCAGCCCGAAAAGTAGCGGGAGGGACTTCAATGAGCAGTTCTTC
TRBJ1-5	TRBV30	TRBD1	-	CAWSVGGGHQPQHF	TGTGCCTGGAGTGTGGGAGGGGGCCATCAGCCCCAGCATTTT
TRBJ2-7	TRBV6-2/TRBV6-3	-	-	CASSYGPEGEQYF	TGTGCCAGCAGTTACGGACCAGAGGGAGAGCAGTACTTC
TRBJ1-5	TRBV28	-	few	CASSKSTGYQPQHF	TGTGCCAGCAGTAAATCAACCGGTTATCAGCCCCAGCATTTT
TRBJ1-5	TRBV6-5	TRBD1	-	CASRDRSAQPQHF	TGTGCCAGCAGGGACAGGTCGGCTCAGCCCCAGCATTTT
TRBJ1-3	TRBV4-2	-	few	CASSLRQTGNTIYF	TGTGCCAGCAGCCTGCGACAGACTGGAAACACCATATATTTT
TRBJ2-3	TRBV12-3/TRBV12-4	-	-	CASIGHTTDTQYF	TGTGCCAGCATTGGACATACGACAGATACGCAGTATTTT
TRBJ2-3	TRBV6-1	-	many	CASSESIAKGSDTQYF	TGTGCCAGCAGTGAATCGATAGCGAAAGGATCAGATACGCAGTATTTT
TRBJ1-1	TRBV27	-	-	CASSLPTGGVGTEAFF	TGTGCCAGCAGTTTACCGACCGGGGGGGTCGGAACTGAAGCTTTCTTT
TRBJ2-5	TRBV5-1	-	few	CASSIQETQYF	TGCGCCAGCAGCATACAAGAGACCCAGTACTTC
TRBJ1-1	TRBV6-4	-	many	CASSSERGDEAFF	TGTGCCAGCAGCTCGGAGAGGGGCGATGAAGCTTTCTTT
TRBJ1-1	TRBV5-6	-	-	CASSFLPGMNTEAFF	TGTGCCAGCAGCTTTTTACCGGGGATGAACACTGAAGCTTTCTTT
TRBJ2-1	TRBV3-1/TRBV3-2	-	-	CASSLLRELKQFF	TGTGCCAGCAGCCTATTAAGGGAGCTTAAGCAGTTCTTC
TRBJ1-3	TRBV5-6	TRBD1	-	CASSGSGGGRNTIYF	TGTGCCAGCAGCGGCTCAGGGGGTGGTAGAAACACCATATATTTT
TRBJ2-5	TRBV7-7	TRBD2	-	CASSLVGSRGGQETQYF	TGTGCCAGCAGCTTAGTTGGCTCGCGGGGGGGCCAAGAGACCCAGTACTTC
TRBJ2-4	TRBV3-1/TRBV3-2	-	-	CASSQKWSLAKNIQYF	TGTGCCAGCAGCCAAAAATGGTCATTAGCCAAAAACATTCAGTACTTC
TRBJ1-3	TRBV30	-	-	CAWSVTRKSSGNTIYF	TGTGCCTGGAGTGTAACCCGCAAGAGCTCTGGAAACACCATATATTTT
TRBJ1-2	TRBV5-6	-	-	CASSLRTWRGYTF	TGTGCCAGCAGCTTGAGGACCTGGCGGGGCTACACCTTC
TRBJ1-3	TRBV7-9	TRBD1	-	CASSSGQGPYLLGNTIYF	TGTGCCAGCAGCTCCGGACAGGGGCCGTACCTCTTAGGAAACACCATATATTTT
TRBJ1-2	TRBV30	TRBD1	-	CAWSVQGGWGYGYTF	TGTGCCTGGAGTGTACAAGGGGGCTGGGGCTATGGCTACACCTTC
TRBJ2-3	TRBV6-5	TRBD1	-	CASRLDRASTDTQYF	TGTGCCAGCAGACTCGACAGGGCTAGCACAGATACGCAGTATTTT
TRBJ1-2	TRBV9	-	-	CASSPRERNNYGYTF	TGTGCCAGCAGCCCCCGGGAGAGGAATAACTATGGCTACACCTTC
TRBJ2-1	TRBV21-1	-	-	CASSNQRDGGEQFF	TGTGCCAGCAGCAATCAGCGGGACGGGGGTGAGCAGTTCTTC
TRBJ1-4	TRBV7-9	-	-	CASSTGTNEKLFF	TGTGCCAGCAGCACCGGGACAAATGAAAAACTGTTTTTT
TRBJ2-5	TRBV30	-	-	CAWSFGEVVQETQYF	TGTGCCTGGAGTTTCGGGGAGGTGGTCCAAGAGACCCAGTACTTC
TRBJ2-6	TRBV3-1/TRBV3-2	-	-	CASSRDSWPGGANVLTF	TGTGCCAGCAGCCGGGACTCTTGGCCCGGAGGGGCCAACGTCCTGACTTTC
TRBJ1-6	TRBV14	-	-	CASSPMDSSYNSPLHF	TGTGCCAGCAGCCCCATGGACAGCTCCTATAATTCACCCCTCCACTTT
TRBJ1-1	TRBV19	TRBD1	-	CASSNGDRVTEAFF	TGTGCCAGTAGTAATGGGGACAGGGTCACTGAAGCTTTCTTT
TRBJ1-6	TRBV3-1/TRBV3-2	TRBD1	-	CASSQVTGYSPLHF	TGTGCCAGCAGCCAGGTGACAGGGTATTCACCCCTCCACTTT
TRBJ1-1	TRBV6-5	-	-	CASSYRQHTEAFF	TGTGCCAGCAGTTACAGACAGCACACTGAAGCTTTCTTT
TRBJ1-6	TRBV18	-	-	CASSPRLQGGSPLHF	TGTGCCAGCTCACCACGGTTACAGGGTGGTTCACCCCTCCACTTT
TRBJ1-2	TRBV18	-	-	CASSPTGEFGYTF	TGTGCCAGCTCACCTACGGGTGAATTTGGCTACACCTTC
TRBJ1-5	TRBV19	-	few	CASRLQGGSSNQPQHF	TGTGCCAGTAGATTACAGGGAGGAAGTAGCAATCAGCCCCAGCATTTT
TRBJ1-3	TRBV7-6	-	-	CASSPIAGLMSGNTIYF	TGTGCCAGCAGTCCCATCGCAGGCCTAATGTCTGGAAACACCATATATTTT
TRBJ1-1	TRBV19	-	-	CASTRAPRATEAFF	TGTGCCAGTACCCGGGCCCCACGGGCCACTGAAGCTTTCTTT